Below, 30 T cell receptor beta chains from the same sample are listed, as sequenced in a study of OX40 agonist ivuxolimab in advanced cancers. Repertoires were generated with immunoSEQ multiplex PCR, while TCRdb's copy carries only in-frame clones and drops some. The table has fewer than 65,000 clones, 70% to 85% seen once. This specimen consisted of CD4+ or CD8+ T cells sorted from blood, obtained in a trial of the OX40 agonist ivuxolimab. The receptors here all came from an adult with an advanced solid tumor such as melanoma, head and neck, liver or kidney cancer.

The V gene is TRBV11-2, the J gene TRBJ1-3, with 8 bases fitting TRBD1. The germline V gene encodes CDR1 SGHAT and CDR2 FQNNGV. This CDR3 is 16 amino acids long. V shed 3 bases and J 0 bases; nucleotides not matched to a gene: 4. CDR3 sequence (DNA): TGTGCCAGCAGCTTGGACAGGGCCGGCTCTGGAAACACCATATATTTT. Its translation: CASSLDRAGSGNTIYF.

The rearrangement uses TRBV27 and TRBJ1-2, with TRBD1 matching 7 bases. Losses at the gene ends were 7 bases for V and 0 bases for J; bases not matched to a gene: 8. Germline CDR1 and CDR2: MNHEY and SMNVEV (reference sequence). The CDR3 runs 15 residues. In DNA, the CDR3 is TGTGCCAGCACCTTTCTCGGGACAGCTAACTATGGCTACACCTTC. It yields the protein CASTFLGTANYGYTF.

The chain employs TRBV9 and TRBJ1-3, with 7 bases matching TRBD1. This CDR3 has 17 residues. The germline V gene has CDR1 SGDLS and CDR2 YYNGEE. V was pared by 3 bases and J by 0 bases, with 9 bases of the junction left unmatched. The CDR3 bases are TGTGCCAGCAGCGCTGGACAGGTGCTCTACTCTGGAAACACCATATATTTT. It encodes CASSAGQVLYSGNTIYF. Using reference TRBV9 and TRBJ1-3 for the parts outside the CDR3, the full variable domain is DSGVTQTPKHLITATGQRVTLRCSPRSGDLSVYWYQQSLDQGLQFLIQYYNGEERAKGNILERFSAQQFPDLHSELNLSSLELGDSALYFCASSAGQVLYSGNTIYFGEGSWLTVV.

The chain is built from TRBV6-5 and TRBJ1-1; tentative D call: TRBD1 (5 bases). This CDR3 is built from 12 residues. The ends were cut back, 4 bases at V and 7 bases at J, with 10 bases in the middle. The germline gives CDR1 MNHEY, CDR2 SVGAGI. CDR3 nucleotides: TGTGCCAGCAGTTTAAGGGACCGTGAAGCTTTCTTT. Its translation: CASSLRDREAFF.

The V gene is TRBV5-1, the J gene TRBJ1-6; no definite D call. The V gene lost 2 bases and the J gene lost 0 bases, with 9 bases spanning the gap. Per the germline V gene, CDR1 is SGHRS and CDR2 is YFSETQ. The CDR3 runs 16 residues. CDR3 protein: CASSFGQHSYNSPLHF. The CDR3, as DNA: TGCGCCAGCAGCTTTGGGCAGCACTCCTATAATTCACCCCTCCACTTT.

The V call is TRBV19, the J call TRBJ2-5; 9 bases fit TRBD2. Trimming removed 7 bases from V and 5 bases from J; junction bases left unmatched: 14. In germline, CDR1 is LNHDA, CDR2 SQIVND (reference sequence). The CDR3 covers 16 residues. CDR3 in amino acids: CASTSPIAGDRETQYF. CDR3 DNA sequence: TGTGCCAGTACCTCCCCCATAGCGGGAGATCGGGAGACCCAGTACTTC.

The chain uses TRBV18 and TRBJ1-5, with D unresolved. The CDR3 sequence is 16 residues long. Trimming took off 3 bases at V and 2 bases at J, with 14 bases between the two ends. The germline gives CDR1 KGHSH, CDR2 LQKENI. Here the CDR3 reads CASSPVSRVGNQPQHF. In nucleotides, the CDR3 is TGTGCCAGCTCACCTGTCTCGCGGGTGGGCAATCAGCCCCAGCATTTT. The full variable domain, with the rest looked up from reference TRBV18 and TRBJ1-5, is NAGVMQNPRHLVRRRGQEARLRCSPMKGHSHVYWYRQLPEEGLKFMVYLQKENIIDESGMPKERFSAEFPKEGPSILRIQQVVRGDSAAYFCASSPVSRVGNQPQHFGDGTRLSIL.

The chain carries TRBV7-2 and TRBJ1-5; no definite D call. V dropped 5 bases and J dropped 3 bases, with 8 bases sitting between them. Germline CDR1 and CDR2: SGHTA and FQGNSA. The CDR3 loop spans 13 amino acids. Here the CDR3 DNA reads TGTGCCAGCAGCCGGCGGAACAATCAGCCCCAGCATTTT. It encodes CASSRRNNQPQHF.

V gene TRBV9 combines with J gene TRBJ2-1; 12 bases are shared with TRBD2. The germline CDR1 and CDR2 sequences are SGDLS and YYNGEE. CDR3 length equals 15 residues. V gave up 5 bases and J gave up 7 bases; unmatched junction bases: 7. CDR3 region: CASSSSGRGLNEQFF. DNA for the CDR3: TGTGCCAGCAGTTCTAGCGGGAGGGGGTTAAATGAGCAGTTCTTC.

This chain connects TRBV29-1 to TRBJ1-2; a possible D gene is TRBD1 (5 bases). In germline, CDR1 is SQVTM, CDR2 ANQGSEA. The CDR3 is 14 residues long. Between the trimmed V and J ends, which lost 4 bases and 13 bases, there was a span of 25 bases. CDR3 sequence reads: CSVVLRARDPKGTF. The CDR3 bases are TGCAGCGTTGTTCTCCGGGCCCGGGACCCTAAAGGCACCTTC.

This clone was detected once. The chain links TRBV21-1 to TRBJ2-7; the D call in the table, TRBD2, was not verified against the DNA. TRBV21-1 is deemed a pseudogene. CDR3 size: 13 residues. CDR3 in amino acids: CASRSPTLDEQYF. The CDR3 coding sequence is TGTGCCAGCAGGAGCCCTACGCTTGACGAGCAGTACTTC.

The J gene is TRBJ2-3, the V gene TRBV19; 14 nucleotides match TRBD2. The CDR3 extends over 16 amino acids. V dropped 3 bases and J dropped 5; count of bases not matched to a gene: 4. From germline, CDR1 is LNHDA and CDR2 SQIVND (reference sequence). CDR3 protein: CASSMTSGGAVDTQYF. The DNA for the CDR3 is TGTGCCAGTAGTATGACTAGCGGGGGGGCCGTAGATACGCAGTATTTT. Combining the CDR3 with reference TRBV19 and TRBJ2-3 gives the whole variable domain DGGITQSPKYLFRKEGQNVTLSCEQNLNHDAMYWYRQDPGQGLRLIYYSQIVNDFQKGDIAEGYSVSREKKESFPLTVTSAQKNPTAFYLCASSMTSGGAVDTQYFGPGTRLTVL.

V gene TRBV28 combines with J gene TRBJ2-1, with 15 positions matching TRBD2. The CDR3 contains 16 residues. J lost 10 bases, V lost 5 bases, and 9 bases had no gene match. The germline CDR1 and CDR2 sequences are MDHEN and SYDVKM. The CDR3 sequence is CASSTTGLAGGREQFF. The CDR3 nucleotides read TGTGCCAGCAGTACTACCGGACTAGCGGGAGGGCGGGAGCAGTTCTTC.

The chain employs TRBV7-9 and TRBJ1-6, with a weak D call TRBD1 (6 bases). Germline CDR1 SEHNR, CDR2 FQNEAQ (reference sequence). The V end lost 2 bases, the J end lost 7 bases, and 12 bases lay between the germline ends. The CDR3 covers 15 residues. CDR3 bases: TGTGCCAGCAGCTTAAGCGGGACAAAAAATTCACCCCTCCACTTT. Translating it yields CASSLSGTKNSPLHF.

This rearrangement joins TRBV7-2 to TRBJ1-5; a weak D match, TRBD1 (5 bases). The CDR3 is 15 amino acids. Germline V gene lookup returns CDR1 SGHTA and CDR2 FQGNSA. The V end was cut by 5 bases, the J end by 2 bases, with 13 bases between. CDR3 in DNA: TGTGCCAGCAGCCTAGGGGTATGGGGCAATCAGCCCCAGCATTTT. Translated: CASSLGVWGNQPQHF.

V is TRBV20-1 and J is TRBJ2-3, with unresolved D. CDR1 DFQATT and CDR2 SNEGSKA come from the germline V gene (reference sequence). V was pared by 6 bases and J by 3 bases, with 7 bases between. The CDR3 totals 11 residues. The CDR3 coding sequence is TGCAGTGCCGTTTTAACAGATACGCAGTATTTT. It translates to CSAVLTDTQYF.

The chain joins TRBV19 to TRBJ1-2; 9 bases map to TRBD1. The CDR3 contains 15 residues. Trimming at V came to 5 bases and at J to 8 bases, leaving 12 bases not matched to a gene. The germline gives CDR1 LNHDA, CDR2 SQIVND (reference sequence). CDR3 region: CASSERTGTGHGYTF. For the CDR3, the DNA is TGTGCCAGTAGTGAACGTACCGGGACAGGGCACGGCTACACCTTC.

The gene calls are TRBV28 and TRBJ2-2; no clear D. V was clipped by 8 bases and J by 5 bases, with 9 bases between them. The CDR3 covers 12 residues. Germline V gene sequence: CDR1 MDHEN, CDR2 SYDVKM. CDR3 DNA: TGTGCCAGCGGGGTGGGGACCGGGGAGCTGTTTTTT. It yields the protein CASGVGTGELFF.

CDR3 sequence: CASSPTAPTNEKLFF. The DNA of the CDR3 is TGTGCCAGCAGTCCAACAGCTCCAACTAATGAAAAACTGTTTTTT. The V call is TRBV11-3, the J call TRBJ1-4; no clear D. CDR3 length: 15 amino acids. Trimming shortened V by 6 bases and J by 0 bases, and 11 bases separated the two germline ends. Germline V gives CDR1 SGHNT, CDR2 YENEEA.

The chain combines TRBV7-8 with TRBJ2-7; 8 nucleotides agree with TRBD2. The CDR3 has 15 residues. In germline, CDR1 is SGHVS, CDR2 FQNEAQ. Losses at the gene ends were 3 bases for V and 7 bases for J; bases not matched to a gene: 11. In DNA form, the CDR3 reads TGTGCCAGCAGCTTTGGGGGCGGGAGGCTCGCGGAGCAGTACTTC. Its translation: CASSFGGGRLAEQYF.

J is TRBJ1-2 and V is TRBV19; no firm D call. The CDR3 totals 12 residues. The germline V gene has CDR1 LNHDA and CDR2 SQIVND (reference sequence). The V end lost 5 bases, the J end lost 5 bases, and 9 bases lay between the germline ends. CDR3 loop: CASSRERYGYTF. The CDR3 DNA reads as TGTGCCAGTAGTCGGGAGCGGTATGGCTACACCTTC.

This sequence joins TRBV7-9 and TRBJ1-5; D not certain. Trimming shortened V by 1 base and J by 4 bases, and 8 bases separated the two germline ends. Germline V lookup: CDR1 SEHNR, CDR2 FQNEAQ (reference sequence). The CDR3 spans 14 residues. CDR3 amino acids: CASSLGGENQPQHF. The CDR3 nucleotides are TGTGCCAGCAGCTTAGGCGGGGAAAATCAGCCCCAGCATTTT.

CDR3 sequence: CASRRAGNTDTQYF. CDR3 in DNA: TGTGCCAGTCGTCGGGCGGGGAACACAGATACGCAGTATTTT. The chain employs TRBV19 and TRBJ2-3; D possibly corresponds to TRBD2 (6 bases). The CDR3 has 14 amino acids. Trimming removed 8 bases at V and 2 bases at J, with 14 bases between. The V gene's germline CDR1 is LNHDA and CDR2 SQIVND (reference sequence).

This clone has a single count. CDR3 DNA: TGTGCCAGCAGCTTAAGGCGGACACTTAACACTGAAGCTTTCTTT. Encoded protein: CASSLRRTLNTEAFF. The J gene is TRBJ1-1, the V gene TRBV11-2; possibly TRBD1 for D (5 bases). Trimming stripped 2 bases from V and 2 bases from J, with 12 bases between. In germline, CDR1 is SGHAT, CDR2 FQNNGV. This CDR3 contains 15 residues.

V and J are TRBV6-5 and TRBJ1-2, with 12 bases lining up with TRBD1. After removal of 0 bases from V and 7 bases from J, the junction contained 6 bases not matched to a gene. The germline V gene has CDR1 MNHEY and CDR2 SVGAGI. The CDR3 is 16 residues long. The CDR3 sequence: CASSYSRGTGGGGYTF. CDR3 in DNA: TGTGCCAGCAGTTACTCGAGGGGGACAGGGGGCGGTGGCTACACCTTC.

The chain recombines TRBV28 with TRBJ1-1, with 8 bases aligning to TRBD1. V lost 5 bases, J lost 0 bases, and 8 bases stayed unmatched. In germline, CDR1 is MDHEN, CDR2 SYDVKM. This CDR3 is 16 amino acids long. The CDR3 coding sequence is TGTGCCAGCAGTGGACAGGGAGGGATCATGAACACTGAAGCTTTCTTT. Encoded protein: CASSGQGGIMNTEAFF. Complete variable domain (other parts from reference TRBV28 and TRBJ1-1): DVKVTQSSRYLVKRTGEKVFLECVQDMDHENMFWYRQDPGLGLRLIYFSYDVKMKEKGDIPEGYSVSREKKERFSLILESASTNQTSMYLCASSGQGGIMNTEAFFGQGTRLTVV.

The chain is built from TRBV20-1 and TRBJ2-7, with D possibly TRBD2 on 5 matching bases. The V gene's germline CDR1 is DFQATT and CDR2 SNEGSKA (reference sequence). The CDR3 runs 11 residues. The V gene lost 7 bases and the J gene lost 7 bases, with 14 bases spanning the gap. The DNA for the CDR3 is TGCAGTGTTGTTCCGGGGTTTGAGCAGTACTTC. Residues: CSVVPGFEQYF.

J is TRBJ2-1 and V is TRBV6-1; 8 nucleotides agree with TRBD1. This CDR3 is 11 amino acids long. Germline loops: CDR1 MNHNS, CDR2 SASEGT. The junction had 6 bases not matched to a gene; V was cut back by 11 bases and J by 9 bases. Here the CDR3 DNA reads TGTGCCGGACAGGGTCCCCTTGAGCAGTTCTTC. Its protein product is CAGQGPLEQFF.

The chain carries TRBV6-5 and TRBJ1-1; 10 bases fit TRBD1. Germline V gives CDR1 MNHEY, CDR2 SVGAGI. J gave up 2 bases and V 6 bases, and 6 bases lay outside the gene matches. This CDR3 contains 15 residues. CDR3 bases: TGTGCCAGCAGGTGGACAGGGGGGGGAAACACTGAAGCTTTCTTT. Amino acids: CASRWTGGGNTEAFF.

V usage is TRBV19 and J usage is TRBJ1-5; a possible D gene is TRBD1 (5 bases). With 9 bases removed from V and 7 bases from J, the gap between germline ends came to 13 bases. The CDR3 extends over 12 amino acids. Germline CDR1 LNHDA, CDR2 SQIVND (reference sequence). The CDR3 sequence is CASGSRAQPQHF. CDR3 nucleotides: TGTGCCAGCGGGAGCAGGGCCCAGCCCCAGCATTTT.